This TCR beta chain was captured in a study of blood T cell repertoires in COVID-19. Study details: The cDNA or gDNA used as material had been derived from T cells, B-cell-depleted T cells, or PBMCs.

Measured with immunoSEQ multiplex PCR; TCRdb has only the in-frame clones, and not every one. The sample holds roughly 64,000 clones, roughly four fifths seen once. Germline values: CDR1 SNHLY, CDR2 FYNNEI. The ends lost 3 bases at V and 5 bases at J; junction bases unmatched: 7. The CDR3 consists of 15 residues. The sample comprised peripheral blood. The sequence was collected from a human donor in a cohort sampled during active COVID-19. This rearrangement joins TRBV2 to TRBJ2-1; 7 bases are a match to TRBD1. The CDR3 DNA sequence: TGTGCCAGCAGTGATAAGACAGGGCCCCACAATGAGCAGTTCTTC. Protein product: CASSDKTGPHNEQFF.